This passage covers 7 T cell receptor beta chains from one sample sequenced in a study of blood T cell repertoires in COVID-19. Sequencing used immunoSEQ multiplex PCR; TCRdb keeps in-frame clones, though not all of them. The sample records around 310,000 clones, roughly 89% being singletons. Sequenced material: PBMCs or T cells enriched from blood (not recorded which). Receptor source: a woman aged 25 to 39 who had recovered from COVID-19.

The rearrangement links TRBV10-3 to TRBJ1-5; a possible D gene is TRBD1 (6 bases). The CDR3 contains 15 residues. Trimming removed 4 bases at V and 0 bases at J, with 10 bases between. In germline, CDR1 is ENHRY, CDR2 SYGVKD. The DNA of the CDR3 is TGTGCCATCAGTGTACAGGGCAATAGCAATCAGCCCCAGCATTTT. It codes for CAISVQGNSNQPQHF.

CDR3: CTSSRIANTEAFF. CDR3 nucleotide sequence: TGCACCAGCAGCCGAATAGCGAACACTGAAGCTTTCTTT. The chain employs TRBV1 and TRBJ1-1. TRBV1 is given as a pseudogene. CDR3 size: 13 residues.

The J gene is TRBJ2-5, the V gene TRBV7-2; a possible D gene is TRBD1 (6 bases). The V end was cut by 0 bases, the J end by 3 bases, with 11 bases between. Germline CDR1 SGHTA, CDR2 FQGNSA. This CDR3 comprises 15 residues. CDR3 protein: CASSLAGTRKETQYF. In DNA, the CDR3 is TGTGCCAGCAGCTTAGCTGGGACAAGAAAAGAGACCCAGTACTTC.

The chain recombines TRBV6-5 with TRBJ2-1; a weak D match, TRBD1 (7 bases). Between the trimmed V and J ends, which lost 6 bases and 10 bases, there was a span of 13 bases. In germline, CDR1 is MNHEY, CDR2 SVGAGI. The CDR3 extends over 12 amino acids. The CDR3 reads CASRPPGGEQFF. The CDR3 DNA reads as TGTGCCAGCAGGCCCCCAGGGGGGGAGCAGTTCTTC.

This clone was seen just once. This chain links TRBV4-1 with TRBJ1-6; tentative D call: TRBD1 (6 bases). The CDR3 is 15 residues long. Trimming removed 0 bases from V and 7 bases from J, with 10 bases in between. Germline assignment: CDR1 MGHRA and CDR2 YSYEKL. The CDR3 coding sequence is TGCGCCAGCAGCCAAGAGCAACAGGGAAATTCACCCCTCCACTTT. Its protein is CASSQEQQGNSPLHF.

This clone was detected only once. The genes are TRBV5-1 and TRBJ2-1; D remains unclear. V was clipped by 2 bases and J by 0 bases, with 6 bases between them. CDR3 length equals 14 residues. Germline CDR1 and CDR2: SGHRS and YFSETQ. The CDR3, as DNA: TGCGCCAGCAGCTTACAGAGCTCCTACAATGAGCAGTTCTTC. Amino acids: CASSLQSSYNEQFF.

The rearrangement joins TRBV2 to TRBJ1-1, with D possibly matching TRBD1 (5 bases). The germline gives CDR1 SNHLY, CDR2 FYNNEI. The CDR3 has 13 residues. The ends were cut back, 8 bases at V and 2 bases at J, with 12 bases in the middle. The CDR3 DNA follows: TGTGCCAGCGGTAGGGGCAGTAACACTGAAGCTTTCTTT. Encoded protein: CASGRGSNTEAFF.